Reported below is one T cell receptor beta chain. Its antigen is currently not known. No base quality values were provided; no much bigger clone lies one nucleotide off. This record comes from a study of blood T cell repertoires in COVID-19 (dated by TCRdb to the early 2020s). Study-level background: Samples covering the acute and convalescent phases of COVID-19 were provided by collaborators in the United States, Italy and Spain. HLA class I and class II types, where available, came from metadata supplied by the sample provider rather than from assay-based typing. The material from the prospective study consisted of cDNA or gDNA derived from T cells, B-cell-depleted T cells, or PBMCs. A de-identified subject ID, COVID-19 status, age in years and sex were almost always included in the sample metadata. Subjects who had been exposed to COVID-19, were actively infected with it, or had recovered from it provided the deeply sampled blood TCRbeta repertoires that made up the dataset. The samples were drawn from two sources: the first 160 participants of the ongoing ImmuneRACE study, and over 950 subjects contributed by 6 global collaborators. A freely available public database, intended as a resource for researchers studying the immune response to SARS-CoV-2, is where the repertoires were released. Findings and caveats that apply to the study as a whole: The amount of clinical and demographic metadata varied by source and participant and was provided uncurated.

Collaborating institutions collected whole blood in K2EDTA tubes following their own protocols. Collaborator samples were shipped for TCRbeta analysis as frozen whole blood, isolated PBMCs, or DNA extracted from either sample type. V was cut back by 6 bases and J by 9 bases, leaving a gap of 12 bases between them. In the germline V gene, CDR1 corresponds to SNHLY and CDR2 to FYNNEI. CDR3 length: 12 amino acids, cysteine to phenylalanine. The kept DNA is CDR3 alone, 36 bases in frame from the first base. TCRbeta CDR3 regions were amplified from genomic DNA using the immunoSEQ Assay, a bias-controlled multiplex PCR. For the original study's pipeline: Nucleated cell counts per sample were estimated from amplification of reference gene primers within the assay. To quantify the absolute abundance of each unique TCRbeta CDR3 rearrangement, sequence reads were collapsed and filtered. For each sample, productive Simpson clonality was calculated by taking the square root of Simpson's diversity index across productive rearrangements. TCRdb limited this immuneACCESS table to in-frame rearrangements with V and J called. A share of clones is missing; checked studies link under half to unresolved V genes, and the rest is unexplained. From that table come the V and J calls and clone size; the DNA was used to work out D and trimming. The sample contains 190,000 or so clones, around 80% of them found a single time. The ten largest clones represent approximately 3% of the sample.

The chain couples TRBV2 to TRBJ1-5, with the D gene not clear enough to name. Sequencing was carried out using peripheral blood. This receptor was taken from a woman at least 80 years old with active or convalescent COVID-19. The sequenced DNA is TGTGCCAGCAGGGAGATGATTGGGCCCCAGCATTTT. Translated, this is CASREMIGPQHF.